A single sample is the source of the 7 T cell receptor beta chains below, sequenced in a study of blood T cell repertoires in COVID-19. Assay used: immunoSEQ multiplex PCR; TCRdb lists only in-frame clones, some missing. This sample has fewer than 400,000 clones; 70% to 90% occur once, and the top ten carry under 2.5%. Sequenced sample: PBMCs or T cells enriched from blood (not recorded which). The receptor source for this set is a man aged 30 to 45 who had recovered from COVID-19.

The CDR3 region is CASSPTTGGFYEQYF. The CDR3 coding sequence is TGTGCCAGCAGCCCCACCACAGGGGGCTTCTACGAGCAGTACTTC. The rearrangement links TRBV5-6 to TRBJ2-7, with 9 nucleotides matching TRBD1. With 4 bases clipped from V and 3 bases from J, the junction kept 8 bases outside the gene matches. This CDR3 contains 15 residues. Germline V gene data show CDR1 as SGHDT and CDR2 as YYEEEE.

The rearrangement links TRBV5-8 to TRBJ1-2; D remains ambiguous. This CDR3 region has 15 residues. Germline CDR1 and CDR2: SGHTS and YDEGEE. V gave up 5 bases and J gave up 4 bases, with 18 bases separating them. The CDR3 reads CASRLRHIQGYGYTF. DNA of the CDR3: TGTGCCAGCAGGCTACGACACATCCAAGGCTATGGCTACACCTTC.

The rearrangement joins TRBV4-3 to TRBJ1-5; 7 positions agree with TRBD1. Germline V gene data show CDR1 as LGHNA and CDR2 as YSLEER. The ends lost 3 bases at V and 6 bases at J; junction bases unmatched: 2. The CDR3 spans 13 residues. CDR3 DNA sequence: TGCGCCAGCAGCCAGCGACAGGGTCAGCCCCAGCATTTT. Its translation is CASSQRQGQPQHF.

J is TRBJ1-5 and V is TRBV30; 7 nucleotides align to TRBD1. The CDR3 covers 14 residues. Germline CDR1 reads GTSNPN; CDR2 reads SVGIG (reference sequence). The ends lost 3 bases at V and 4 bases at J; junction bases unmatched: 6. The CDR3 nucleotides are TGTGCCTGGAGACCCGGGACAGCGAATCAGCCCCAGCATTTT. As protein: CAWRPGTANQPQHF.

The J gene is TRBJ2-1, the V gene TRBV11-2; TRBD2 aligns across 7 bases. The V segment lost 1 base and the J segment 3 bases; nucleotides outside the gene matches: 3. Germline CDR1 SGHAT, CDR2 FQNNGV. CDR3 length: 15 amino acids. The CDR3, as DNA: TGTGCCAGCAGCTTAGGACTAGCCATCTACAATGAGCAGTTCTTC. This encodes CASSLGLAIYNEQFF.

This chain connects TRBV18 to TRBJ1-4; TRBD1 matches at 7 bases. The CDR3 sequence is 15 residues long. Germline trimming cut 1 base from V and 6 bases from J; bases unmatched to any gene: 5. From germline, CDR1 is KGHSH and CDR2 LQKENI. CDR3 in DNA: TGTGCCAGCTCACCACGTACCGACAGGGATGAAAAACTGTTTTTT. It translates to CASSPRTDRDEKLFF.

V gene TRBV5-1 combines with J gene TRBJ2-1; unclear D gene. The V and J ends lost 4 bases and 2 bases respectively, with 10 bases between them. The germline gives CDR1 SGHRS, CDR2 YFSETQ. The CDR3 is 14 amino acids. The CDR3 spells CASSLSDTYNEQFF. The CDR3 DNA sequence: TGCGCCAGCAGCCTATCAGACACCTACAATGAGCAGTTCTTC. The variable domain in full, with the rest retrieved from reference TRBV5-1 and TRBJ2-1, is KAGVTQTPRYLIKTRGQQVTLSCSPISGHRSVSWYQQTPGQGLQFLFEYFSETQRNKGNFPGRFSGRQFSNSRSEMNVSTLELGDSALYLCASSLSDTYNEQFFGPGTRLTVL.